This T cell receptor (beta chain) was sequenced in a study of molecular identifiers for immune sequencing clone quantification (dated by TCRdb to about 2018). For the wider study: For a replicate experiment, RNA from roughly 21,000 or 96,000 naive CD8 T cells was divided into five aliquots, of which four were sequenced. This methods study used CD8 T cells to benchmark TCR RNA copy counting and molecular-identifier clustering-based TCR repertoire sequencing (MIDCIRS).

At the junction V is shortened by 3 bases and J by 12 bases, with 14 bases in between. Taken from the germline V gene, the CDR1 and CDR2 loops are SQVTM and ANQGSEA. Spanning cysteine to phenylalanine, the CDR3 consists of 11 amino acids. Only CDR3 DNA remains: 33 bases, in frame from the first base. Library prep was done by PCR. Reads for this sample came from an Illumina HiSeq 4000. Bulk TCR libraries were generated as previously described, with the TCR primers listed in Table S5 used. Purification of total RNA was performed with the Qiagen AllPrep DNA/RNA kit. Before analysis, reads from multiple sequencing runs of one library were combined. As for the authors' bioinformatics: Reads were retained only if the reads had an exact TCR constant sequence, and the retained reads were trimmed to 150 nt and grouped according to their 12-nt molecular barcodes. Reads inside each barcode group were sub-clustered using a 15% Levenshtein threshold, and a quality-weighted consensus sequence was constructed for each RNA molecule. Non-functional sequences were excluded, and lower-count sequences lying one edit away from another sequence were also excluded. Based on a fit of two negative binomial distributions, barcode sub-clusters having less than 20% of the maximum read count were discarded. TCRdb reprocessed the public reads (quality trimming at Q25 with fastp, clone calling with MiXCR) and kept in-frame beta chains. Entries are consolidated by CDR3 protein sequence, retaining the most common genes and DNA. TCRdb, not the authors, supplied the V and J calls. The sample has approximately 500,000 distinct CDR3 sequences on record, about a fifth of them singletons. The ten largest clones add up to roughly 0.81% of the sample.

Worth noting for this clonotype: Its antigen specificity is not known. A read error may be the cause here, since a much bigger clone is one base away.

Libraries of naive CD8 T cells were built from anywhere between about 20,000 and 1,000,000 sorted cells, with 10%, 30% or 50% of the purified RNA used. On a BD FACSAria II, naive CD8 T cells were FACS-sorted as CD8+CD4-CCR7+CD45RA+ and collected into RLT Plus buffer. To test detection sensitivity, Jurkat RNA equivalent to more than 8 TCR copies was spiked into samples of about 18,000-1,000,000 naive CD8 T cells. Enrichment of CD8 T cells was done with RosetteSep CD8+ T Cell Enrichment Cocktail plus Ficoll-Paque, and ACK red cell lysis came afterward. Overall study outcomes, separate from this receptor: Naive libraries contained spiked-in Jurkat TCR RNA (around eleven copies' worth), which is not part of the donor repertoire. The sizes of highly expanded clones could end up underestimated when identical TCR molecules share a barcode. Modeling estimated approximately 3 recovered TCR RNA copies per cell, compared with about ten by digital PCR, which implies roughly 29% capture efficiency. Spiked-in Jurkat TCR RNA equal to a single cell's worth was reported to be detectable even within 1,200,000 naive CD8 T cells. In CMV-specific effector cells, over 98% of molecules were held by clones above 20 RNA copies, whereas under 1% of molecules were held by such clones in naive cells. When barcode sub-clustering was not used, chimeric consensus sequences inflated TCR diversity, with chimeras reaching as high as 47%.

Sample: naive CD8+ T cells from blood, with Jurkat cell RNA spiked in. The cell subset or site label for this specimen denotes: FACS-sorted CD8+CD4-CCR7+CD45RA+ naive T cells. The clonotype was recovered from a human donor in good health. Some libraries in this study had Jurkat cell RNA spiked in. Recombination linked TRBV29-1 to TRBJ1-1; possibly the D gene is TRBD1, per 6 matching bases. For the CDR3, the sequence is CSVEGEGGTFF. In nucleotide form, the sequence is TGCAGCGTTGAGGGGGAAGGGGGGACTTTCTTT.